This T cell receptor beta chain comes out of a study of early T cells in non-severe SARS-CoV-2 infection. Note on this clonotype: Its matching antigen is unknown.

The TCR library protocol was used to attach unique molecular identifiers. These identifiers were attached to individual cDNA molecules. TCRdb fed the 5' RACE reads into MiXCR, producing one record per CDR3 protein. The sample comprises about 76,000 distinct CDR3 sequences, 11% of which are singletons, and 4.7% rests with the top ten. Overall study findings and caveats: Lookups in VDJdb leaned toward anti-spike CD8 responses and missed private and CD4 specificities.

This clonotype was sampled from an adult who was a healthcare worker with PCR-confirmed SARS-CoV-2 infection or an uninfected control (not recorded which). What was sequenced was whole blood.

The CDR3 DNA is TGTGCCAGCAGTTCCGCCGGGGTAGCGGGGGGGCCGGGCCAGACCCAGTACTTC. This codes for CASSSAGVAGGPGQTQYF. The chain is built from TRBV6-6 and TRBJ2-5; TRBD2 matches 11 bases. Germline V gene sequence: CDR1 MNHNY, CDR2 SVGAGI (reference sequence). V was pared by 4 bases and J by 6 bases, with 16 bases of the junction left unmatched. The CDR3 contains 18 residues.